This entry lists 17 T cell receptor beta chains sequenced from one sample in a study of circulating and synovial CD4+ cells in juvenile arthritis. Here immunoSEQ multiplex PCR was the method, and the copy in TCRdb shows in-frame clones only, minus some. The sample comprises approximately 3,600 clones, over 75% of which are singletons, and more than 2.5% rests with the top ten. The sequenced material came from CD4+ T cells from synovial fluid. All receptors come from a human donor with juvenile idiopathic arthritis.

This clone was picked up a small number of times. This chain connects TRBV27 to TRBJ2-6; 9 positions agree with TRBD2. The V segment lost 4 bases and the J segment 0 bases; nucleotides outside the gene matches: 13. The CDR3 is 20 residues long. The germline CDR1 and CDR2 sequences are MNHEY and SMNVEV (reference sequence). This CDR3 is CASSSYSGGLAFSGANVLTF. The CDR3 bases are TGTGCCAGCAGTTCGTACTCGGGGGGACTAGCCTTCTCTGGGGCCAACGTCCTGACTTTC. Full variable domain (rest looked up from reference TRBV27 and TRBJ2-6): EAQVTQNPRYLITVTGKKLTVTCSQNMNHEYMSWYRQDPGLGLRQIYYSMNVEVTDKGDVPEGYKVSRKEKRNFPLILESPSPNQTSLYFCASSSYSGGLAFSGANVLTFGAGSRLTVL.

About this clone itself: The sample carries other DNA sequences with the same CDR3. V gene TRBV5-1 combines with J gene TRBJ1-6; no clear D gene. Germline loops: CDR1 SGHRS, CDR2 YFSETQ. V was clipped by 1 base and J by 5 bases, with 10 bases between them. The CDR3 runs to 15 residues. CDR3: CASSLQAMNNSPLHF. The CDR3 DNA reads TGCGCCAGCAGCTTGCAGGCGATGAATAATTCACCCCTCCACTTT.

The CDR3 DNA is TGTGCCAGCAGCTTAGCGGGAGGGCCCTTCGTCGATGAGCAGTTCTTC. Amino acids: CASSLAGGPFVDEQFF. This chain links TRBV7-2 with TRBJ2-1; 7 bases are a match to TRBD2. V gave up 0 bases and J gave up 8 bases; unmatched junction bases: 10. The CDR3 has 16 residues. Germline V gene data show CDR1 as SGHTA and CDR2 as FQGNSA.

V usage is TRBV2 and J usage is TRBJ1-1; D is uncertain. Germline loops: CDR1 SNHLY, CDR2 FYNNEI. V gave up 0 bases and J gave up 4 bases, with 9 bases separating them. This CDR3 spans 14 amino acids. The DNA for the CDR3 is TGTGCCAGCAGTGAAGCGCTTCGGGGCACTGAAGCTTTCTTT. As protein: CASSEALRGTEAFF.

The J gene is TRBJ1-1, the V gene TRBV7-9; the D gene is possibly TRBD1 (6 bases). V lost 3 bases, J lost 5 bases, and 13 bases lay in between. The CDR3 length is 14 residues. Germline V CDR1 and CDR2: SEHNR, FQNEAQ (reference sequence). This CDR3 reads CASSFGQGYTEAFF. In DNA, the CDR3 is TGTGCCAGCAGCTTTGGGCAGGGGTATACTGAAGCTTTCTTT. Complete variable domain (other parts from reference TRBV7-9 and TRBJ1-1): DTGVSQNPRHKITKRGQNVTFRCDPISEHNRLYWYRQTLGQGPEFLTYFQNEAQLEKSRLLSDRFSAERPKGSFSTLEIQRTEQGDSAMYLCASSFGQGYTEAFFGQGTRLTVV.

The gene calls are TRBV7-9 and TRBJ1-3; D is ambiguous. The CDR3 extends over 13 amino acids. Looked up from germline, CDR1 is SEHNR and CDR2 is FQNEAQ (reference sequence). V lost 7 bases to trimming and J lost 7 bases, with 14 bases between them. Here the CDR3 reads CASTPALSNTIYF. CDR3 nucleotide sequence: TGTGCCAGCACCCCCGCGCTAAGCAACACCATATATTTT.

The CDR3 nucleotides are TGTGCCAGCAGCTTATTTTCCGGGAACACTGAAGCTTTCTTT. It yields the protein CASSLFSGNTEAFF. The rearrangement joins TRBV7-9 to TRBJ1-1; D gene unclear. The CDR3 runs 14 residues. CDR1 and CDR2 from the germline V gene are SEHNR and FQNEAQ (reference sequence). V lost 2 bases to trimming and J lost 1 base, with 8 bases between them.

The chain has TRBV2 and TRBJ1-2; D is ambiguous. V lost 1 base, J lost 8 bases, and 8 bases lay in between. The CDR3 is made up of 12 amino acids. Germline CDR1 SNHLY, CDR2 FYNNEI. CDR3 sequence (DNA): TGTGCCAGCAGTGAAGTAATACTGGGCTACACCTTC. This codes for CASSEVILGYTF. Combining the CDR3 with reference TRBV2 and TRBJ1-2 gives the whole variable domain EPEVTQTPSHQVTQMGQEVILRCVPISNHLYFYWYRQILGQKVEFLVSFYNNEISEKSEIFDDQFSVERPDGSNFTLKIRSTKLEDSAMYFCASSEVILGYTFGSGTRLTVV.

V usage is TRBV5-4 and J usage is TRBJ2-1; the match to TRBD2 covers 8 bases. From germline, CDR1 is SGHNT and CDR2 YYREEE (reference sequence). The CDR3 sequence is 14 residues long. Losses at the gene ends were 2 bases for V and 6 bases for J; bases not matched to a gene: 4. This CDR3 reads CASSLAGVFNEQFF. As DNA, the CDR3 is TGTGCCAGCAGCTTAGCGGGAGTTTTCAATGAGCAGTTCTTC.

As DNA, the CDR3 is TGTGCCAGCAGCTCCCCCTCACTTAACACCGGGGAGCTGTTTTTT. Translated: CASSSPSLNTGELFF. The chain links TRBV11-2 to TRBJ2-2; D is undetermined. The CDR3 runs to 15 residues. Germline V gene sequence: CDR1 SGHAT, CDR2 FQNNGV. V was pared by 4 bases and J by 2 bases, with 11 bases between.

The gene calls are TRBV2 and TRBJ1-6; TRBD1 matches 8 bases. There are 15 residues in the CDR3. Per germline, CDR1 SNHLY and CDR2 FYNNEI. Germline trimming cut 6 bases from V and 5 bases from J; bases unmatched to any gene: 6. Written as DNA, the CDR3 is TGTGCCAGCAGGAGGGTGGGACAGGATAATTCACCCCTCCACTTT. Amino acids: CASRRVGQDNSPLHF.

In the case of this clone: One end of the junction varies from germline; a read error may be responsible. Other DNA sequences in the same sample also yield this CDR3. The CDR3 spells CAWSPRGAGGYNSPLHF. DNA of the CDR3: TGTGCCTGGAGCCCAAGGGGGGCAGGGGGATATAATTCCCCCCTCCACTTT. V gene TRBV30 combines with J gene TRBJ1-6; 7 bases line up with TRBD1. The CDR3 spans 17 residues. Germline CDR1 reads GTSNPN; CDR2 reads SVGIG (reference sequence).

The chain links TRBV10-3 to TRBJ1-5; weak D call: TRBD1 (6 bases). This CDR3 has 15 residues. Deletions cut 2 bases from V and 3 bases from J, with 11 bases between. CDR1 and CDR2 (germline): ENHRY, SYGVKD. DNA for the CDR3: TGTGCCATCAGTGAGACAGGGCCCGCCAATCAGCCCCAGCATTTT. Translated: CAISETGPANQPQHF.

A single count supports this clone. The chain is built from TRBV2 and TRBJ1-2, with 9 bases that match TRBD1. The CDR3 sequence is 14 residues long. CDR1 and CDR2 from the germline V gene are SNHLY and FYNNEI. V lost 6 bases and J lost 5; bases outside the gene matches: 7. Here the CDR3 DNA reads TGTGCCAGCAGCTACAGGGGGCGCGTATATGGCTACACCTTC. This translates into CASSYRGRVYGYTF.

The chain uses TRBV4-3 and TRBJ1-5; D is uncertain. CDR1 and CDR2 from the germline V gene are LGHNA and YSLEER. Trimming removed 0 bases at V and 8 bases at J, with 11 bases between. The CDR3 length is 14 residues. This chain's CDR3 is CASSQDLIGEPQHF. As DNA, the CDR3 is TGCGCCAGCAGCCAAGATCTGATCGGGGAGCCCCAGCATTTT.

This clone was seen more than once but under ten times. The rearrangement joins TRBV4-3 to TRBJ1-1, with 8 nucleotides matching TRBD1. Trimming cost V 1 base and J 6 bases; bases outside gene matches: 7. The CDR3 extends over 15 amino acids. The germline CDR1 and CDR2 sequences are LGHNA and YSLEER. The DNA of the CDR3 is TGCGCCAGCAGCCAAGCTGACGCACAGGGGGCTGAAGCTTTCTTT. Protein sequence: CASSQADAQGAEAFF.

The gene calls are TRBV4-3 and TRBJ2-3; 10 bases agree with TRBD2. Germline V gene lookup returns CDR1 LGHNA and CDR2 YSLEER. The CDR3 contains 16 residues. Trimming took 3 bases from V and 6 from J; bases not matched to a gene: 9. The CDR3 DNA reads TGCGCCAGCAGCCAGGGGGTTAGCGGGGGGTGGGATACGCAGTATTTT. Translated, it gives CASSQGVSGGWDTQYF.